This T cell receptor (beta chain) was obtained from a study of patients and donors after allogeneic stem cell transplantation. This clonotype has a handful of counts. TCRdb recomputed calls from the RT-PCR reads with MiXCR, one row per CDR3 protein. This table holds fewer than 180,000 distinct CDR3 sequences, about two fifths found once. J was trimmed by 4 bases and V by 5 bases; bases with no gene match: 14. CDR1 is MNHNS, CDR2 SASEGT, per germline. This CDR3 contains 17 residues. The chain uses TRBV6-1 and TRBJ1-5; 7 bases are shared with TRBD1. The sample comprised blood, either unsorted or a sorted T cell fraction (not recorded which). This clonotype originated in a human donor who was either an allogeneic HSCT recipient or a stem cell or donor lymphocyte infusion donor (not recorded which). It is not recorded whose cells these are; they may come from a transplant donor. The CDR3 coding sequence is TGTGCCAGCAGTATTTTTTCTACAGGGGCCGGGAATCAGCCCCAGCATTTT. Its protein is CASSIFSTGAGNQPQHF.